A single sample is the source of the 20 T cell receptor beta chains below, sequenced in a study of blood T cell repertoires in COVID-19. Sequencing was performed with immunoSEQ multiplex PCR; in TCRdb, only in-frame clones are kept and a portion is missing. The data hold about 250,000 clones, with 80% to 85% observed a single time. The specimen was peripheral blood. Source of these receptors: a person in their 70s with COVID-19, enrolled during active disease.

Only a few counts were recorded for this clone. The chain combines TRBV6-2 or TRBV6-3 with TRBJ1-5, with TRBD1 matching over 7 bases. The CDR3 runs to 15 residues. The junction had 4 bases not matched to a gene; V was cut back by 5 bases and J by 0 bases. CDR1 and CDR2 from the germline V gene are MNHEY and SVGEGT. CDR3 sequence: CASSNRQGSNQPQHF. The CDR3 nucleotides read TGTGCCAGCAGTAACAGACAGGGTAGCAATCAGCCCCAGCATTTT.

This sequence joins TRBV5-1 and TRBJ2-2; D not resolved. The CDR3 has 15 residues. Germline loops: CDR1 SGHRS, CDR2 YFSETQ. V lost 4 bases and J lost 6, with 16 bases in between. The CDR3 sequence: CASSLDSGRAGELFF. The CDR3 DNA follows: TGCGCCAGCAGCCTCGACTCGGGTCGGGCCGGGGAGCTGTTTTTT.

This sequence joins TRBV19 and TRBJ1-2; 7 bases line up with TRBD1. V was pared by 9 bases and J by 6 bases, with 13 bases of the junction left unmatched. The CDR3 has 14 amino acids. Germline lookup yields CDR1 LNHDA and CDR2 SQIVND (reference sequence). Written as DNA, the CDR3 is TGTGCCAGCCGCAAACCGGGACAGAGGGATGGCTACACCTTC. This encodes CASRKPGQRDGYTF.

The chain is built from TRBV19 and TRBJ1-1, with D perhaps matching TRBD1 (5 bases). The CDR3 extends over 14 amino acids. The ends were cut back, 6 bases at V and 3 bases at J, with 14 bases in the middle. The V gene's germline CDR1 is LNHDA and CDR2 SQIVND (reference sequence). As DNA, the CDR3 is TGTGCCAGTAGCGTAATTCAGGGATACACTGAAGCTTTCTTT. It encodes CASSVIQGYTEAFF.

The chain is built from TRBV24-1 and TRBJ2-2; 7 bases map to TRBD1. The ends lost 3 bases at V and 4 bases at J; junction bases unmatched: 4. Germline values: CDR1 KGHDR, CDR2 SFDVKD. The CDR3 contains 15 residues. The CDR3, as DNA: TGTGCCACCAGTGATCGAGACAGGGTCACCGGGGAGCTGTTTTTT. This encodes CATSDRDRVTGELFF.

The CDR3 region is CASSRTHRGNTEAFF. The CDR3 DNA reads TGTGCCAGCAGTAGGACCCACAGGGGGAACACTGAAGCTTTCTTT. The J gene is TRBJ1-1, the V gene TRBV6-2 or TRBV6-3; 7 bases are a match to TRBD1. The V gene's germline CDR1 is MNHEY and CDR2 SVGEGT. After removal of 5 bases from V and 1 base from J, the junction contained 7 bases not matched to a gene. This CDR3 is 15 amino acids long.

This rearrangement joins TRBV6-5 to TRBJ1-4; TRBD1 aligns across 9 bases. The V gene end was trimmed by 5 bases and the J gene end by 10 bases; junction bases not matched to a gene: 2. CDR1 is MNHEY, CDR2 SVGAGI, per germline. The CDR3 length is 12 residues. CDR3 in DNA: TGTGCCAGCAGTAGGGACAGGGTAAAACTGTTTTTT. It codes for CASSRDRVKLFF.

The chain carries TRBV6-2 or TRBV6-3 and TRBJ2-7; D gene ambiguous. The germline V gene has CDR1 MNHEY and CDR2 SVGEGT. V was trimmed by 4 bases and J by 2 bases, leaving 9 bases between them. The CDR3 totals 13 residues. DNA for the CDR3: TGTGCCAGCAGTTTTGGCCAGGCCTACGAGCAGTACTTC. This sequence encodes CASSFGQAYEQYF.

The genes are TRBV5-1 and TRBJ1-2; 12 bases align to TRBD1. The CDR3 has 15 residues. The germline gives CDR1 SGHRS, CDR2 YFSETQ. Trimming took 3 bases from V and 4 from J; bases not matched to a gene: 4. This CDR3 is CASSSGQGAGYGYTF. The CDR3 nucleotides read TGCGCCAGCAGCTCGGGACAGGGGGCTGGCTATGGCTACACCTTC.

V gene TRBV30 combines with J gene TRBJ1-4, with D possibly being TRBD1 (5 bases). CDR1 is GTSNPN and CDR2 is SVGIG in the germline V gene (reference sequence). This CDR3 has 13 residues. V gave up 4 bases and J gave up 6 bases, with 12 bases separating them. CDR3 nucleotides: TGTGCCTGGAAGGACGGGACTTATGAAAAACTGTTTTTT. This codes for CAWKDGTYEKLFF.

The chain carries TRBV4-3 and TRBJ1-6; a weak D match, TRBD1 (6 bases). The ends were cut back, 0 bases at V and 11 bases at J, with 8 bases in the middle. Germline-derived CDR1 and CDR2 are LGHNA and YSLEER. This CDR3 has 13 amino acids. CDR3 region: CASSQERGTPLHF. In nucleotides, the CDR3 is TGCGCCAGCAGCCAAGAGAGGGGGACACCCCTCCACTTT.

This chain uses TRBV19 with TRBJ1-1, with D unclear. Germline values: CDR1 LNHDA, CDR2 SQIVND (reference sequence). V was trimmed by 3 bases and J by 5 bases, leaving 19 bases between them. This CDR3 is 16 amino acids long. In nucleotides, the CDR3 is TGTGCCAGTAGTATTGGGCCGACCCCTTTGTCTACTGAAGCTTTCTTT. Amino acid sequence: CASSIGPTPLSTEAFF.

The chain employs TRBV14 and TRBJ2-5, with TRBD2 identical over 7 bases. CDR1 is SGHDN and CDR2 is FVKESK in the germline V gene. The CDR3 has 16 amino acids. Trimming removed 4 bases from V and 5 bases from J; junction bases left unmatched: 13. CDR3 in amino acids: CASSRNGATSFETQYF. The DNA of the CDR3 is TGTGCCAGCAGCCGGAATGGGGCGACTAGCTTTGAGACCCAGTACTTC. The variable domain in full, completed from reference TRBV14 and TRBJ2-5, reads EAGVTQFPSHSVIEKGQTVTLRCDPISGHDNLYWYRRVMGKEIKFLLHFVKESKQDESGMPNNRFLAERTGGTYSTLKVQPAELEDSGVYFCASSRNGATSFETQYFGPGTRLLVL.

The chain employs TRBV6-5 and TRBJ1-2, with 8 bases matching TRBD1. Germline values: CDR1 MNHEY, CDR2 SVGAGI. The CDR3 is 15 residues long. V was clipped by 6 bases and J by 5 bases; unmatched bases: 11. CDR3 DNA: TGTGCCAGCAGATCACAGGGGGTGGAAGGTTATGGCTACACCTTC. Amino acids: CASRSQGVEGYGYTF.

The chain employs TRBV9 and TRBJ2-2; TRBD1 might be the D (5 bases). The CDR3 consists of 16 residues. CDR1 and CDR2 from the germline V gene are SGDLS and YYNGEE. V lost 0 bases and J 2 bases, leaving 11 bases between the germline ends. The CDR3 is CASSVGRVPNTGELFF. CDR3 nucleotide sequence: TGTGCCAGCAGCGTAGGCAGGGTACCTAACACCGGGGAGCTGTTTTTT. The whole variable domain, filled in from reference TRBV9 and TRBJ2-2, reads DSGVTQTPKHLITATGQRVTLRCSPRSGDLSVYWYQQSLDQGLQFLIQYYNGEERAKGNILERFSAQQFPDLHSELNLSSLELGDSALYFCASSVGRVPNTGELFFGEGSRLTVL.

The rearrangement uses TRBV14 and TRBJ1-6; the match to TRBD1 covers 7 bases. V shed 1 base, J shed 5 bases, and the junction held 2 bases outside the gene matches. Germline CDR1 reads SGHDN; CDR2 reads FVKESK. CDR3 length: 15 amino acids. The CDR3 nucleotides are TGTGCCAGCAGCCAAGGACAGGGAGATAATTCACCCCTCCACTTT. This encodes CASSQGQGDNSPLHF.

This sequence joins TRBV15 and TRBJ1-3, with 8 nucleotides matching TRBD1. The CDR3 spans 14 residues. The ends lost 6 bases at V and 0 bases at J; junction bases unmatched: 1. The germline CDR1 and CDR2 sequences are LNHNV and YYDKDF (reference sequence). This CDR3 reads CATRGQGSGNTIYF. Written as DNA, the CDR3 is TGTGCCACCAGAGGACAGGGCTCTGGAAACACCATATATTTT.

The chain is built from TRBV27 and TRBJ1-2, with D tentatively TRBD1 (5 bases). With 8 bases removed from V and 2 bases from J, the gap between germline ends came to 15 bases. The CDR3 is 14 residues long. Germline CDR1 reads MNHEY; CDR2 reads SMNVEV (reference sequence). CDR3 residues: CASGFDRENYGYTF. The CDR3 DNA is TGTGCCAGCGGCTTTGACAGAGAAAACTATGGCTACACCTTC.

The chain uses TRBV5-4 and TRBJ1-3; D ambiguous. The CDR3 has 11 amino acids. V was shortened by 2 bases and J by 7 bases, with 4 bases between the two germline ends. Germline V gene lookup returns CDR1 SGHNT and CDR2 YYREEE (reference sequence). The CDR3 DNA follows: TGTGCCAGCAGCTTCTTTAACACCATATATTTT. Its protein product is CASSFFNTIYF.

CDR3: CARRPQGIQETQYF. CDR3 DNA sequence: TGTGCCAGGAGACCGCAGGGGATACAAGAGACCCAGTACTTC. The V call is TRBV9, the J call TRBJ2-5; tentative D call: TRBD1 (6 bases). In germline, CDR1 is SGDLS, CDR2 YYNGEE. Trimming took off 8 bases at V and 2 bases at J, with 16 bases between the two ends. This CDR3 has 14 amino acids.